A selection of T cell receptor beta chains follows, all from one sample in a study of blood T cells in healthy people across ages. MiXCR, run by TCRdb on the 5' RACE reads, gives a single entry per CDR3 protein. The sample yields roughly 1.6 million distinct CDR3 sequences, around 36% seen once. The sequenced sample was blood. These receptors all come from a woman younger than 45 in good health. The CDR3 runs from the conserved cysteine through the conserved F or W. The order of the fields is clone size, J gene, V gene, D gene, CDR3 protein, CDR3 DNA. D genes are given only for firm matches. Clone size is shown for a subset of rows, as once, few, many or a class of expanded clone.

clone size: -
J gene: TRBJ2-1
V gene: TRBV20-1
D gene: -
CDR3 protein: CSARDWRGALGWSEQFF
CDR3 DNA: TGCAGTGCTAGAGATTGGCGGGGAGCTCTGGGGTGGAGTGAGCAGTTCTTC

clone size: few
J gene: TRBJ1-1
V gene: TRBV6-2/TRBV6-3
D gene: -
CDR3 protein: CASSLGIMNTEAFF
CDR3 DNA: TGTGCCAGCAGCTTAGGGATCATGAACACTGAAGCTTTCTTT

clone size: once
J gene: TRBJ2-7
V gene: TRBV5-1
D gene: TRBD1
CDR3 protein: CASSFFRDRGAGTDEQYF
CDR3 DNA: TGCGCCAGCAGCTTTTTTAGGGACAGGGGCGCGGGTACCGACGAGCAGTACTTC

clone size: few
J gene: TRBJ2-3
V gene: TRBV14
D gene: -
CDR3 protein: CASSLLGLDTQYF
CDR3 DNA: TGTGCCAGCAGCCTCCTGGGCTTAGATACGCAGTATTTT

clone size: -
J gene: TRBJ1-5
V gene: TRBV6-1
D gene: -
CDR3 protein: CASSELRGRGNQPQHF
CDR3 DNA: TGTGCCAGCAGTGAGCTGCGGGGCAGGGGCAATCAGCCCCAGCATTTT

clone size: few
J gene: TRBJ2-7
V gene: TRBV27
D gene: TRBD1
CDR3 protein: CASSNIQGAEQYF
CDR3 DNA: TGTGCCAGCAGTAATATACAGGGGGCCGAGCAGTACTTC

clone size: -
J gene: TRBJ2-1
V gene: TRBV29-1
D gene: TRBD2
CDR3 protein: CSVGGTSGNPPWPYNEQFF
CDR3 DNA: TGCAGCGTTGGGGGAACTAGCGGGAACCCCCCATGGCCCTACAATGAGCAGTTCTTC

clone size: -
J gene: TRBJ2-5
V gene: TRBV6-1
D gene: TRBD2
CDR3 protein: CASRYTGTSAETQYF
CDR3 DNA: TGTGCCAGCAGGTACACCGGGACTAGCGCAGAGACCCAGTACTTC

clone size: few
J gene: TRBJ1-1
V gene: TRBV4-1
D gene: TRBD1
CDR3 protein: CASRTGGSRTEAFF
CDR3 DNA: TGCGCCAGCCGGACAGGGGGATCTAGGACTGAAGCTTTCTTT

clone size: few
J gene: TRBJ1-3
V gene: TRBV5-4
D gene: -
CDR3 protein: CASSESGDGNTIYF
CDR3 DNA: TGTGCCAGCAGTGAATCTGGGGACGGAAACACCATATATTTT

clone size: -
J gene: TRBJ1-2
V gene: TRBV7-2
D gene: -
CDR3 protein: CASSLSSGGGGRNYGYTF
CDR3 DNA: TGTGCCAGCAGCTTAAGCAGCGGGGGCGGGGGACGAAACTATGGCTACACCTTC

clone size: -
J gene: TRBJ2-5
V gene: TRBV5-6
D gene: -
CDR3 protein: CASSLDVIGEETQYF
CDR3 DNA: TGTGCCAGCAGCTTAGACGTCATAGGGGAAGAGACCCAGTACTTC

clone size: -
J gene: TRBJ2-3
V gene: TRBV5-1
D gene: TRBD2
CDR3 protein: CASSKVLLAGSSTDTQYF
CDR3 DNA: TGCGCCAGCAGCAAGGTTTTACTAGCGGGATCGAGCACAGATACGCAGTATTTT

clone size: few
J gene: TRBJ2-7
V gene: TRBV7-2
D gene: -
CDR3 protein: CASSPTFTGGGSYEQYF
CDR3 DNA: TGTGCCAGCAGCCCAACCTTCACGGGGGGCGGTTCCTACGAGCAGTACTTC

clone size: -
J gene: TRBJ1-2
V gene: TRBV27
D gene: TRBD1
CDR3 protein: CASSLSPRTGLYTF
CDR3 DNA: TGTGCCAGCAGTTTATCTCCCCGGACAGGCCTCTACACCTTC

clone size: -
J gene: TRBJ2-5
V gene: TRBV13
D gene: -
CDR3 protein: CASSLRRQGPYQETQYF
CDR3 DNA: TGTGCCAGCAGCTTGAGGCGCCAGGGACCGTACCAAGAGACCCAGTACTTC

clone size: -
J gene: TRBJ2-7
V gene: TRBV3-1
D gene: -
CDR3 protein: CASSPFIGPYYEQYF
CDR3 DNA: TGTGCCAGCAGCCCATTTATCGGGCCCTACTACGAGCAGTACTTC

clone size: many
J gene: TRBJ2-3
V gene: TRBV20-1
D gene: TRBD2
CDR3 protein: CSARDFGGEDTQYF
CDR3 DNA: TGCAGTGCTAGAGATTTCGGGGGGGAAGATACGCAGTATTTT

clone size: -
J gene: TRBJ1-5
V gene: TRBV6-1
D gene: -
CDR3 protein: CASTPGEYSNQPQHF
CDR3 DNA: TGTGCCAGCACTCCTGGGGAGTATAGCAATCAGCCCCAGCATTTT

clone size: few
J gene: TRBJ2-3
V gene: TRBV2
D gene: -
CDR3 protein: CASTLSQYTDTQYF
CDR3 DNA: TGTGCCAGCACCCTTAGTCAGTACACAGATACGCAGTATTTT

clone size: few
J gene: TRBJ2-7
V gene: TRBV28
D gene: -
CDR3 protein: CASSPLSEQYF
CDR3 DNA: TGTGCCAGCAGTCCCTTGTCCGAGCAGTACTTC

clone size: -
J gene: TRBJ1-2
V gene: TRBV30
D gene: -
CDR3 protein: CAWRPRGAHGYTF
CDR3 DNA: TGTGCCTGGAGGCCTCGGGGGGCCCATGGCTACACCTTC

clone size: many
J gene: TRBJ2-2
V gene: TRBV20-1
D gene: TRBD2
CDR3 protein: CSASYSGGTGELFF
CDR3 DNA: TGCAGTGCTAGTTACAGCGGGGGCACCGGGGAGCTGTTTTTT

clone size: -
J gene: TRBJ1-2
V gene: TRBV12-3/TRBV12-4
D gene: TRBD1
CDR3 protein: CASSPDREGISYYGYTF
CDR3 DNA: TGTGCCAGCAGTCCGGACAGGGAGGGTATTAGTTACTATGGCTACACCTTC

clone size: -
J gene: TRBJ2-1
V gene: TRBV4-2
D gene: TRBD2
CDR3 protein: CASSQEETGGWDEQFF
CDR3 DNA: TGTGCCAGCAGCCAAGAGGAAACGGGGGGTTGGGATGAGCAGTTCTTC

clone size: few
J gene: TRBJ2-5
V gene: TRBV5-1
D gene: -
CDR3 protein: CASSPGGSFRGETQYF
CDR3 DNA: TGCGCCAGCAGCCCCGGCGGTAGTTTTAGGGGAGAGACCCAGTACTTC

clone size: -
J gene: TRBJ2-5
V gene: TRBV6-5
D gene: -
CDR3 protein: CASYSGAQETQYF
CDR3 DNA: TGTGCCAGCTACTCGGGGGCCCAAGAGACCCAGTACTTC

clone size: -
J gene: TRBJ2-5
V gene: TRBV6-2/TRBV6-3
D gene: -
CDR3 protein: CASSYSRVNLAEETQYF
CDR3 DNA: TGTGCCAGCAGTTACTCGAGGGTTAACCTGGCTGAAGAGACCCAGTACTTC

clone size: -
J gene: TRBJ2-7
V gene: TRBV20-1
D gene: TRBD2
CDR3 protein: CSAGGLAGFYEQYF
CDR3 DNA: TGCAGTGCTGGGGGACTAGCGGGGTTCTACGAGCAGTACTTC

clone size: many
J gene: TRBJ2-7
V gene: TRBV3-1
D gene: TRBD2
CDR3 protein: CASSQGLAGGGEQYF
CDR3 DNA: TGCGCCAGCAGCCAGGGGCTAGCGGGAGGAGGCGAGCAGTACTTC

clone size: few
J gene: TRBJ2-3
V gene: TRBV11-2
D gene: TRBD2
CDR3 protein: CASSFTVSSGGPDTQYF
CDR3 DNA: TGTGCCAGCAGCTTTACTGTGTCTAGCGGGGGCCCAGATACGCAGTATTTT

clone size: -
J gene: TRBJ1-2
V gene: TRBV18
D gene: -
CDR3 protein: CASSPSTVSNYGYTF
CDR3 DNA: TGTGCCAGCTCACCATCGACAGTTTCTAACTATGGCTACACCTTC

clone size: -
J gene: TRBJ2-3
V gene: TRBV6-2/TRBV6-3
D gene: -
CDR3 protein: CASSYPRLNTDTQYF
CDR3 DNA: TGTGCCAGCAGTTACCCACGACTCAACACAGATACGCAGTATTTT

clone size: many
J gene: TRBJ1-1
V gene: TRBV12-3/TRBV12-4
D gene: TRBD1
CDR3 protein: CASTGTGMNTEAFF
CDR3 DNA: TGTGCCAGCACCGGGACAGGGATGAACACTGAAGCTTTCTTT

clone size: many
J gene: TRBJ2-5
V gene: TRBV12-3/TRBV12-4
D gene: TRBD1
CDR3 protein: CASSTTGGHGETQYF
CDR3 DNA: TGTGCCAGCAGTACAACAGGGGGGCATGGGGAGACCCAGTACTTC

clone size: -
J gene: TRBJ1-5
V gene: TRBV9
D gene: -
CDR3 protein: CASPTGQPQHF
CDR3 DNA: TGTGCCAGCCCGACCGGTCAGCCCCAGCATTTT

clone size: few
J gene: TRBJ2-3
V gene: TRBV20-1
D gene: -
CDR3 protein: CSAIRRGGVTQYF
CDR3 DNA: TGCAGTGCTATCCGGCGGGGCGGGGTTACGCAGTATTTT

clone size: -
J gene: TRBJ2-5
V gene: TRBV5-6
D gene: -
CDR3 protein: CASSFEQQETQYF
CDR3 DNA: TGTGCCAGCAGCTTCGAACAGCAAGAGACCCAGTACTTC

clone size: few
J gene: TRBJ2-7
V gene: TRBV6-1
D gene: -
CDR3 protein: CASSRTRGAYEQYF
CDR3 DNA: TGTGCCAGCAGTCGTACTAGGGGGGCGTACGAGCAGTACTTC

clone size: few
J gene: TRBJ2-3
V gene: TRBV11-2
D gene: -
CDR3 protein: CASTPSRSSTDTQYF
CDR3 DNA: TGTGCCAGCACCCCCTCGCGGAGTAGCACAGATACGCAGTATTTT

clone size: few
J gene: TRBJ2-3
V gene: TRBV7-3
D gene: -
CDR3 protein: CASSFAGAAQYF
CDR3 DNA: TGTGCCAGCAGCTTCGCCGGTGCGGCGCAGTATTTT

clone size: few
J gene: TRBJ2-7
V gene: TRBV7-2
D gene: -
CDR3 protein: CASSSPGSLQYF
CDR3 DNA: TGTGCCAGCAGCTCCCCCGGGTCCCTACAGTACTTC

clone size: -
J gene: TRBJ2-3
V gene: TRBV20-1
D gene: TRBD2
CDR3 protein: CSASRLAGTTDTQYF
CDR3 DNA: TGCAGTGCTAGTAGACTAGCGGGAACCACAGATACGCAGTATTTT

clone size: -
J gene: TRBJ1-1
V gene: TRBV2
D gene: TRBD1
CDR3 protein: CASRPTGGYTEAFF
CDR3 DNA: TGTGCCAGCAGACCGACAGGGGGTTACACTGAAGCTTTCTTT

clone size: -
J gene: TRBJ2-5
V gene: TRBV10-3
D gene: TRBD2
CDR3 protein: CAISEPGGASGGDQETQYF
CDR3 DNA: TGTGCCATCAGTGAGCCTGGGGGTGCTAGCGGGGGGGACCAAGAGACCCAGTACTTC

clone size: few
J gene: TRBJ2-7
V gene: TRBV12-3/TRBV12-4
D gene: TRBD1
CDR3 protein: CASSRAGTGGPYEQYF
CDR3 DNA: TGTGCCAGCAGTCGGGCCGGGACAGGGGGCCCCTACGAGCAGTACTTC

clone size: few
J gene: TRBJ1-2
V gene: TRBV20-1
D gene: TRBD1
CDR3 protein: CGKPGQGVYGYTF
CDR3 DNA: TGCGGAAAACCGGGACAGGGTGTCTATGGCTACACCTTC

clone size: -
J gene: TRBJ2-7
V gene: TRBV2
D gene: -
CDR3 protein: CASSDGEGFYEQYF
CDR3 DNA: TGTGCCAGCAGTGATGGAGAGGGCTTCTACGAGCAGTACTTC

clone size: few
J gene: TRBJ2-1
V gene: TRBV15
D gene: -
CDR3 protein: CATSSGGFEQFF
CDR3 DNA: TGTGCCACCAGCAGTGGGGGGTTCGAGCAGTTCTTC

clone size: -
J gene: TRBJ1-2
V gene: TRBV11-1
D gene: -
CDR3 protein: CASSPGTRNGYTF
CDR3 DNA: TGTGCCAGCAGCCCCGGGACGAGAAATGGCTACACCTTC

clone size: -
J gene: TRBJ2-1
V gene: TRBV29-1
D gene: -
CDR3 protein: CSVDGTDEDEQFF
CDR3 DNA: TGCAGCGTTGACGGGACGGACGAGGATGAGCAGTTCTTC

clone size: few
J gene: TRBJ2-3
V gene: TRBV20-1
D gene: -
CDR3 protein: CSASAGTHTDTQYF
CDR3 DNA: TGCAGTGCCAGCGCCGGGACACACACAGATACGCAGTATTTT

clone size: -
J gene: TRBJ1-4
V gene: TRBV12-3/TRBV12-4
D gene: TRBD1
CDR3 protein: CASSPLTGAVRELFF
CDR3 DNA: TGTGCCAGCAGTCCCCTTACAGGGGCAGTTAGGGAACTGTTTTTT

clone size: -
J gene: TRBJ2-7
V gene: TRBV20-1
D gene: TRBD2
CDR3 protein: CSATPLAGGNYEQYF
CDR3 DNA: TGCAGTGCTACCCCACTAGCGGGAGGGAACTACGAGCAGTACTTC

clone size: -
J gene: TRBJ1-1
V gene: TRBV20-1
D gene: -
CDR3 protein: CSALVNTEAFF
CDR3 DNA: TGCAGTGCTCTAGTGAACACTGAAGCTTTCTTT